The 27 T cell receptor beta chains listed next were all sequenced from one sample in a study of blood T cell repertoires in COVID-19. TCRdb's table, derived via immunoSEQ multiplex PCR, lists solely in-frame clones and lacks some. The data hold roughly 380,000 clones, with 89% observed a single time. Material for sequencing was peripheral blood. These receptors were taken from a woman aged 55-70 years with COVID-19, enrolled during active disease.

This clone was observed a few times. This chain connects TRBV5-1 to TRBJ1-1; D unresolved. The CDR3 sequence is 15 residues long. Trimming cost V 4 bases and J 1 base, with 14 bases left between them. In germline, CDR1 is SGHRS, CDR2 YFSETQ. CDR3 protein: CASSLGSGSNTEAFF. CDR3 nucleotide sequence: TGCGCCAGCAGCCTGGGATCAGGATCGAACACTGAAGCTTTCTTT.

Comment on this clone: Distinct nucleotide sequences in the sample also encode this CDR3. The V call is TRBV27, the J call TRBJ1-2; tentatively, D is TRBD1 (5 bases). V dropped 0 bases and J dropped 1 base, with 9 bases sitting between them. This CDR3 has 15 residues. Germline loops: CDR1 MNHEY, CDR2 SMNVEV (reference sequence). CDR3 amino acids: CASSLSIRGNYGYTF. Written as DNA, the CDR3 is TGTGCCAGCAGTTTATCGATAAGGGGTAACTATGGCTACACCTTC.

The chain joins TRBV2 to TRBJ2-5; 9 bases are shared with TRBD1. The CDR3 contains 14 residues. Germline CDR1 is SNHLY and CDR2 is FYNNEI. V shed 8 bases, J shed 5 bases, and the junction held 9 bases outside the gene matches. In DNA, the CDR3 is TGTGCCAGCCTCCGGGACAGGGCAATTGAGACCCAGTACTTC. It translates to CASLRDRAIETQYF.

CDR3 DNA sequence: TGTGCCAGCAGTTCCCATGGGGGCCTTAACACTGAAGCTTTCTTT. Its protein is CASSSHGGLNTEAFF. This chain uses TRBV27 with TRBJ1-1, with D tentatively TRBD1 (6 bases). The V end was cut by 4 bases, the J end by 2 bases, with 14 bases between. Looked up from germline, CDR1 is MNHEY and CDR2 is SMNVEV (reference sequence). This CDR3 region has 15 residues.

This rearrangement joins TRBV2 to TRBJ1-5; TRBD1 matches 7 bases. The trim removed 2 bases at V and 12 bases at J, leaving 10 bases unmatched. CDR3 length equals 14 residues. Germline V lookup: CDR1 SNHLY, CDR2 FYNNEI. The DNA of the CDR3 is TGTGCCAGCAGTGAAAGACAGGGCGGGCGTGACCAGCATTTT. This encodes CASSERQGGRDQHF.

The chain carries TRBV7-2 and TRBJ2-7; D gene ambiguous. The CDR3 totals 15 residues. Between the trimmed V and J ends, which lost 1 base and 3 bases, there was a span of 13 bases. Germline CDR1 is SGHTA and CDR2 is FQGNSA. The CDR3 DNA is TGTGCCAGCAGCTTAGAGGCGGCGACGGGCTACGAGCAGTACTTC. Its protein product is CASSLEAATGYEQYF.

The rearrangement links TRBV30 to TRBJ1-2, with D unresolved. Germline CDR1 and CDR2: GTSNPN and SVGIG (reference sequence). V lost 2 bases, J lost 5 bases, and 21 bases lay in between. The CDR3 runs to 16 residues. The CDR3 DNA sequence: TGTGCCTGGAGTCTCGTCGGAAATAGGGAGAGGTATGGCTACACCTTC. Its protein is CAWSLVGNRERYGYTF. Full variable domain (missing parts from reference TRBV30 and TRBJ1-2): SQTIHQWPATLVQPVGSPLSLECTVEGTSNPNLYWYRQAAGRGLQLLFYSVGIGQISSEVPQNLSASRPQDRQFILSSKKLLLSDSGFYLCAWSLVGNRERYGYTFGSGTRLTVV.

The V call is TRBV15, the J call TRBJ2-7; D is perhaps TRBD1 (6 bases). Trimming cost V 4 bases and J 8 bases, with 24 bases left between them. This CDR3 comprises 16 residues. The germline V gene encodes CDR1 LNHNV and CDR2 YYDKDF (reference sequence). DNA for the CDR3: TGTGCCACCAGCAAATCCCCCCCCAGGGGTATTGGGAAGCAGTACTTC. Amino acid sequence: CATSKSPPRGIGKQYF.

The chain has TRBV20-1 and TRBJ2-7, with D perhaps TRBD1 (5 bases). The V and J ends lost 7 bases and 3 bases respectively, with 10 bases between them. The CDR3 loop spans 11 amino acids. The V gene's germline CDR1 is DFQATT and CDR2 SNEGSKA (reference sequence). CDR3 in amino acids: CSVEGVYEQYF. The CDR3 bases are TGCAGTGTTGAAGGGGTCTACGAGCAGTACTTC.

This clone was recorded a few times. This sequence joins TRBV2 and TRBJ1-2; 7 bases align to TRBD1. Trimming at V came to 6 bases and at J to 8 bases, leaving 6 bases not matched to a gene. CDR3 size: 12 residues. CDR1 and CDR2 (germline): SNHLY, FYNNEI. CDR3 coding DNA: TGTGCCAGCAGACAGGGGAGCGGAGGCTACACCTTC. This gives the protein CASRQGSGGYTF.

The J gene is TRBJ1-4, the V gene TRBV10-3, with D possibly being TRBD1 (5 bases). This CDR3 spans 16 amino acids. Germline V gene lookup returns CDR1 ENHRY and CDR2 SYGVKD. V lost 2 bases to trimming and J lost 11 bases, with 21 bases between them. The CDR3 region has the DNA TGTGCCATCAGTGAGACCGATCCGGCCTCGGGGGGGAAACTGTTTTTT. It specifies CAISETDPASGGKLFF.

The rearrangement links TRBV7-2 to TRBJ2-5; weak D call: TRBD1 (6 bases). Trimming cost V 1 base and J 0 bases, with 9 bases left between them. Germline V CDR1 and CDR2: SGHTA, FQGNSA. The CDR3 spans 15 residues. The CDR3 DNA follows: TGTGCCAGCAGCTTAGTGGGGGCGTACCAAGAGACCCAGTACTTC. Residues: CASSLVGAYQETQYF.

The chain has TRBV7-3 and TRBJ2-3, with D uncertain. Germline V gene data show CDR1 as SGHTA and CDR2 as FQGTGA. There are 13 residues in the CDR3. V was clipped by 2 bases and J by 11 bases, with 14 bases between them. The CDR3 spells CASSLGPQPRQYF. The CDR3 bases are TGTGCCAGCAGCTTAGGGCCCCAGCCGAGGCAGTATTTT.

The chain couples TRBV18 to TRBJ1-1; D is ambiguous. The germline V and J ends were trimmed by 3 bases and 5 bases, with 10 bases remaining between them. CDR1 and CDR2 from the germline V gene are KGHSH and LQKENI. The length of the CDR3 is 13 residues. CDR3 residues: CASSPNPGTEAFF. Written as DNA, the CDR3 is TGTGCCAGCTCACCCAACCCGGGGACTGAAGCTTTCTTT.

This clone has more than one count but fewer than ten. The V and J genes are TRBV11-1 and TRBJ2-7; 9 bases match TRBD1. This CDR3 is 12 amino acids long. The germline gives CDR1 SGHAT, CDR2 FQDESV (reference sequence). J gave up 6 bases and V 5 bases, and 2 bases lay outside the gene matches. CDR3 loop: CASSATGGEQYF. The DNA of the CDR3 is TGTGCCAGCAGCGCGACAGGGGGCGAGCAGTACTTC. Full variable domain (missing parts from reference TRBV11-1 and TRBJ2-7): EAEVAQSPRYKITEKSQAVAFWCDPISGHATLYWYRQILGQGPELLVQFQDESVVDDSQLPKDRFSAERLKGVDSTLKIQPAELGDSAMYLCASSATGGEQYFGPGTRLTVT.

The chain joins TRBV7-9 to TRBJ1-3; 10 positions agree with TRBD1. The CDR3 runs to 15 residues. V lost 5 bases to trimming and J lost 2 bases; unmatched junction nucleotides: 3. Germline CDR1 is SEHNR and CDR2 is FQNEAQ (reference sequence). This chain's CDR3 is CASSRQGATGNTIYF. The DNA of the CDR3 is TGTGCCAGCAGCCGACAGGGGGCCACTGGAAACACCATATATTTT. Variable domain in full (rest from reference TRBV7-9 and TRBJ1-3): DTGVSQNPRHKITKRGQNVTFRCDPISEHNRLYWYRQTLGQGPEFLTYFQNEAQLEKSRLLSDRFSAERPKGSFSTLEIQRTEQGDSAMYLCASSRQGATGNTIYFGEGSWLTVV.

The chain employs TRBV19 and TRBJ1-2; 7 bases are a match to TRBD1. This CDR3 has 14 residues. The V segment lost 4 bases and the J segment 8 bases; nucleotides outside the gene matches: 10. Germline CDR1 and CDR2: LNHDA and SQIVND (reference sequence). CDR3 residues: CASSTKRQGQGYTF. The CDR3 bases are TGTGCCAGTAGTACAAAAAGACAGGGTCAAGGCTACACCTTC.

The CDR3 DNA follows: TGTGCCAGCAGTTTAAGAGGGGGCTGGGGATATGGCTACACCTTC. This gives the protein CASSLRGGWGYGYTF. The chain has TRBV28 and TRBJ1-2; 7 bases are shared with TRBD1. The CDR3 is 15 amino acids. Germline values: CDR1 MDHEN, CDR2 SYDVKM. V trimming: 2 bases; J trimming: 5 bases; junction bases outside the gene matches: 8.

The rearrangement joins TRBV28 to TRBJ2-5, with D perhaps matching TRBD1 (5 bases). The ends were cut back, 7 bases at V and 2 bases at J, with 11 bases in the middle. The CDR3 runs 13 residues. CDR1 and CDR2 (germline): MDHEN, SYDVKM. CDR3 in amino acids: CASMGPLQETQYF. CDR3 nucleotides: TGTGCCAGCATGGGGCCTTTACAAGAGACCCAGTACTTC.

This clone was recorded once. This chain uses TRBV29-1 with TRBJ1-1; D is perhaps TRBD1 (5 bases). Trimming shortened V by 6 bases and J by 8 bases, and 16 bases separated the two germline ends. The CDR3 contains 12 residues. The germline gives CDR1 SQVTM, CDR2 ANQGSEA. The CDR3 spells CSVRRSGGEAFF. The CDR3 bases are TGCAGCGTCCGCAGGTCCGGGGGAGAAGCTTTCTTT.

The chain couples TRBV28 to TRBJ1-3, with a tentative D call TRBD1 (6 bases). The CDR3 is 13 amino acids. Per the germline V gene, CDR1 is MDHEN and CDR2 is SYDVKM. The V gene lost 9 bases and the J gene lost 5 bases, with 14 bases spanning the gap. The CDR3 coding sequence is TGTGCCAGTCAAGGGGGGGCCAGAAACACCATATATTTT. This encodes CASQGGARNTIYF.

The chain combines TRBV9 with TRBJ1-6, with TRBD1 identical over 10 bases. V gave up 0 bases and J gave up 10 bases; unmatched junction bases: 4. Germline V gene sequence: CDR1 SGDLS, CDR2 YYNGEE. The length of the CDR3 is 15 residues. The CDR3 sequence: CASSVEGTGASPLHF. Here the CDR3 DNA reads TGTGCCAGCAGCGTAGAGGGGACAGGGGCCTCACCCCTCCACTTT.

The V call is TRBV5-1, the J call TRBJ1-2, with a tentative D call TRBD1 (5 bases). There are 14 residues in the CDR3. The germline V gene has CDR1 SGHRS and CDR2 YFSETQ. The V end was cut by 0 bases, the J end by 4 bases, with 10 bases between. The CDR3 protein is CASSLAAGPYGYTF. In DNA form, the CDR3 reads TGCGCCAGCAGCTTGGCCGCAGGGCCCTATGGCTACACCTTC.

The chain is built from TRBV9 and TRBJ2-1, with 8 positions matching TRBD1. The CDR3 sequence is 16 residues long. The trim removed 3 bases at V and 7 bases at J, leaving 12 bases unmatched. Germline CDR1 reads SGDLS; CDR2 reads YYNGEE. The CDR3 DNA reads as TGTGCCAGCAGCGCTAGGAGGACAGGGCCATCTAATGAGCAGTTCTTC. Its translation is CASSARRTGPSNEQFF.

This clone was detected a few times. V is TRBV5-1 and J is TRBJ1-4, with 8 nucleotides matching TRBD1. V lost 0 bases, J lost 6 bases, and 1 base stayed unmatched. Germline assignment: CDR1 SGHRS and CDR2 YFSETQ. The CDR3 is 14 amino acids. As DNA, the CDR3 is TGCGCCAGCAGCTTGGAGGACAGGGATGAAAAACTGTTTTTT. It encodes CASSLEDRDEKLFF.

The V and J genes are TRBV19 and TRBJ2-1; 10 bases align to TRBD2. The V and J ends lost 0 bases and 2 bases, in that order; junction bases with no gene match: 7. The CDR3 is 18 amino acids. Germline V gene sequence: CDR1 LNHDA, CDR2 SQIVND (reference sequence). The DNA of the CDR3 is TGTGCCAGTAGTATAGATCCAAGCGGGGGGGTCCCCTACAATGAGCAGTTCTTC. It is translated as CASSIDPSGGVPYNEQFF.

This chain connects TRBV6-5 to TRBJ2-1; D is perhaps TRBD2 (5 bases). Trimming cost V 6 bases and J 9 bases, with 12 bases left between them. The CDR3 is 12 residues long. Germline CDR1 is MNHEY and CDR2 is SVGAGI. For the CDR3, the DNA is TGTGCCAGCAGAAACACGGGGAGTGAGCAGTTCTTC. This translates into CASRNTGSEQFF.